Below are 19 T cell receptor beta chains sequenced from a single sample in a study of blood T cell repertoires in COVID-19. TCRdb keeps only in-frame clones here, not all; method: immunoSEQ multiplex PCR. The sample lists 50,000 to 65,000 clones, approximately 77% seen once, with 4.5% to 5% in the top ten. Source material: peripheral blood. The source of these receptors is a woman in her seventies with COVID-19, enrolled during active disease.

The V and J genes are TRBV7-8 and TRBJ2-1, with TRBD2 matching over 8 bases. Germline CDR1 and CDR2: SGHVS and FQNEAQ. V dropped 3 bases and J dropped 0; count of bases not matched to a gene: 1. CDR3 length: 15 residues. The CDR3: CASSFGGASYNEQFF. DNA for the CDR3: TGTGCCAGCAGCTTCGGGGGGGCCTCCTACAATGAGCAGTTCTTC.

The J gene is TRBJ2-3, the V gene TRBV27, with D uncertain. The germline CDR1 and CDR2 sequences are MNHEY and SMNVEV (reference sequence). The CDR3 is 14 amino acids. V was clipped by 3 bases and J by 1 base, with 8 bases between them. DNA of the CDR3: TGTGCCAGCAGTTTGGTCCCAGGCACAGATACGCAGTATTTT. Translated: CASSLVPGTDTQYF.

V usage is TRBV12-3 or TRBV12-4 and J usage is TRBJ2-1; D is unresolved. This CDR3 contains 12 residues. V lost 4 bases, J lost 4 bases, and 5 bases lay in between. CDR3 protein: CASSSRYNEQFF. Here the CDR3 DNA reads TGTGCCAGCAGTTCCCGTTACAATGAGCAGTTCTTC.

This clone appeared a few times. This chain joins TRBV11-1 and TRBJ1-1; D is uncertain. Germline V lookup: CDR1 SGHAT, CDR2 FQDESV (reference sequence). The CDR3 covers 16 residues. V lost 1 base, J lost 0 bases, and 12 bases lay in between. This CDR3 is CASSLEGGRMNTEAFF. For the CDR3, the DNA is TGTGCCAGCAGCTTAGAGGGAGGCAGGATGAACACTGAAGCTTTCTTT.

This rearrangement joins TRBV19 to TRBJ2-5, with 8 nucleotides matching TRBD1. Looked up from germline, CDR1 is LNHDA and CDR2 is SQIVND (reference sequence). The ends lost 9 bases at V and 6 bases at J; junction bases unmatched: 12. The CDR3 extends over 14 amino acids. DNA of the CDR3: TGTGCCAGCAAACCGGGACAGGCCATCCAGACCCAGTACTTC. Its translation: CASKPGQAIQTQYF.

This chain's CDR3 is CASSTDSYTGELFF. The CDR3 nucleotides read TGTGCCAGCAGTACGGACAGCTACACCGGGGAGCTGTTTTTT. The genes are TRBV7-2 and TRBJ2-2, with D possibly being TRBD1 (6 bases). CDR1 is SGHTA, CDR2 FQGNSA, per germline. Trimming took 6 bases from V and 3 from J, leaving 11 bases between them. This CDR3 is 14 amino acids long.

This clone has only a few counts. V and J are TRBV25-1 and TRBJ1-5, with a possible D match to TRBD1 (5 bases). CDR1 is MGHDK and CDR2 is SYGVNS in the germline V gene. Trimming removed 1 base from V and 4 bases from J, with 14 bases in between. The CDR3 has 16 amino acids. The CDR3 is CASSESSYRGNQPQHF. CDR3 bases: TGTGCCAGCAGTGAATCCTCCTACCGGGGGAATCAGCCCCAGCATTTT.

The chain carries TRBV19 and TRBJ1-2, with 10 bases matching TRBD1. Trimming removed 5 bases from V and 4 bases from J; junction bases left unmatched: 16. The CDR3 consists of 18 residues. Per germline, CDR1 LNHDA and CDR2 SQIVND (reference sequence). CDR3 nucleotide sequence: TGTGCCAGTAGTTTACCGGGACAGGGGTCTAGATTGTTCTATGGCTACACCTTC. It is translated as CASSLPGQGSRLFYGYTF.

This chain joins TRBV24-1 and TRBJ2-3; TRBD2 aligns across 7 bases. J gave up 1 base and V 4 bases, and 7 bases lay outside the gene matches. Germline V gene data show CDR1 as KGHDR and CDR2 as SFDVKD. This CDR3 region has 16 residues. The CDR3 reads CATSDPSGTGTDTQYF. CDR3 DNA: TGTGCCACCAGTGACCCGAGCGGGACGGGCACAGATACGCAGTATTTT.

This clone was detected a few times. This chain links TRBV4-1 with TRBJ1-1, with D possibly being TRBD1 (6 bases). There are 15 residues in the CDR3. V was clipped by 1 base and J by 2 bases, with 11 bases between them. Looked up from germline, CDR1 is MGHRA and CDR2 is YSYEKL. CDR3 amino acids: CASSQGTAINTEAFF. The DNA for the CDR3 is TGCGCCAGCAGCCAAGGGACAGCGATAAACACTGAAGCTTTCTTT.

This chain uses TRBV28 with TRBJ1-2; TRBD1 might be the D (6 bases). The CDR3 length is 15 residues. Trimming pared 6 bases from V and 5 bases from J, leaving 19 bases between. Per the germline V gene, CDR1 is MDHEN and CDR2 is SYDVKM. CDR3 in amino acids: CASSPLSWGLYGYTF. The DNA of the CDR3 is TGTGCCAGCAGCCCCTTGTCCTGGGGGCTGTATGGCTACACCTTC.

The chain's CDR3 is CASRLGLAGDTQYF. Here the CDR3 DNA reads TGTGCCAGCAGGTTGGGACTAGCGGGAGATACGCAGTATTTT. V and J are TRBV7-3 and TRBJ2-3; 12 nucleotides align to TRBD2. Germline trimming cut 6 bases from V and 5 bases from J; bases unmatched to any gene: 3. The CDR3 totals 14 residues. Germline CDR1 SGHTA, CDR2 FQGTGA.

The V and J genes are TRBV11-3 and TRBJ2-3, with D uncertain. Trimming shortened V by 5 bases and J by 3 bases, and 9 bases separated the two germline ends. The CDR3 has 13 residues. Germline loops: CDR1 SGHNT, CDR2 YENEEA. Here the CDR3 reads CASSVSLTDTQYF. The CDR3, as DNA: TGTGCCAGCAGCGTGTCCCTAACAGATACGCAGTATTTT.

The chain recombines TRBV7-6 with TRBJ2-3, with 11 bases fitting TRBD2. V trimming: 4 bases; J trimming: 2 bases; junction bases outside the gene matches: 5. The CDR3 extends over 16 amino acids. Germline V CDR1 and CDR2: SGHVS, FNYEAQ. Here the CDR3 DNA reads TGTGCCAGCAGCTCGCTAGCGGGGGGACTCACAGATACGCAGTATTTT. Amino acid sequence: CASSSLAGGLTDTQYF.

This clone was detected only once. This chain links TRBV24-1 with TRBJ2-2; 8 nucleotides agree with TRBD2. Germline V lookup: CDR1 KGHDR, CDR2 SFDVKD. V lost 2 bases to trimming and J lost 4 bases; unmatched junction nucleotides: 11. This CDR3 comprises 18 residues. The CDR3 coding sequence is TGTGCCACCAGTGATTCCCCCGGGCGGGGGGCCGCCACCGGGGAGCTGTTTTTT. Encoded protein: CATSDSPGRGAATGELFF.

The CDR3, as DNA: TGTGCCAGTAGTATAGTCCGGGGTGACTCACCCCTCCACTTT. It encodes CASSIVRGDSPLHF. J is TRBJ1-6 and V is TRBV19; D is uncertain. The CDR3 is 14 amino acids. V shed 1 base and J shed 10 bases, with 11 bases lying between them. Germline V CDR1 and CDR2: LNHDA, SQIVND (reference sequence). Filled out from reference TRBV19 and TRBJ1-6, the complete variable domain reads DGGITQSPKYLFRKEGQNVTLSCEQNLNHDAMYWYRQDPGQGLRLIYYSQIVNDFQKGDIAEGYSVSREKKESFPLTVTSAQKNPTAFYLCASSIVRGDSPLHFGNGTRLTVT.

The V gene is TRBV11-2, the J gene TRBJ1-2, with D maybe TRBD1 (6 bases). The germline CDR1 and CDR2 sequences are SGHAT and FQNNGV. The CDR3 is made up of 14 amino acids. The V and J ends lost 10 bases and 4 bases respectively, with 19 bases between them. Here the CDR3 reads CATPNRELGYGYTF. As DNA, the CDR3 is TGTGCCACGCCGAACAGGGAACTGGGCTATGGCTACACCTTC. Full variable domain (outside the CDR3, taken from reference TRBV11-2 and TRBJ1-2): EAGVAQSPRYKIIEKRQSVAFWCNPISGHATLYWYQQILGQGPKLLIQFQNNGVVDDSQLPKDRFSAERLKGVDSTLKIQPAKLEDSAVYLCATPNRELGYGYTFGSGTRLTVV.

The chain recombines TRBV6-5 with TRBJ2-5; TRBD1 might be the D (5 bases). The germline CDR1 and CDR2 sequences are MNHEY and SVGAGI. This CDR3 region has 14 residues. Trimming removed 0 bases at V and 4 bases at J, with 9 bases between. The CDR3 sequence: CASSYSRVGETQYF. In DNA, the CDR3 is TGTGCCAGCAGTTACTCCAGGGTGGGAGAGACCCAGTACTTC.

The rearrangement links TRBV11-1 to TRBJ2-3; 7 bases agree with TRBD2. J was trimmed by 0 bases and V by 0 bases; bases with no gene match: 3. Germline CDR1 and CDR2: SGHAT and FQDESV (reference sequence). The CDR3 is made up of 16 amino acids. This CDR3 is CASSLASSGSTDTQYF. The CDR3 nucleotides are TGTGCCAGCAGCTTAGCCTCTAGCGGCAGCACAGATACGCAGTATTTT. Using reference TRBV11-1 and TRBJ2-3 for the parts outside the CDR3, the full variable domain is EAEVAQSPRYKITEKSQAVAFWCDPISGHATLYWYRQILGQGPELLVQFQDESVVDDSQLPKDRFSAERLKGVDSTLKIQPAELGDSAMYLCASSLASSGSTDTQYFGPGTRLTVL.